This TCR beta chain is drawn from a study of T-cell reconstitution after alpha-beta-depleted transplantation in children. Library preparation (for TCRbeta) was performed with unique molecular identifiers. TCRdb independently ran MiXCR on the PCR reads; one entry per CDR3 protein. The sample holds over 550,000 distinct CDR3 sequences, over 9.5% seen once. The length of the CDR3 is 16 residues. CDR1 is MNHEY and CDR2 is SVGAGI in the germline V gene. Sequenced here: PBMCs from the stem cell graft donor, sampled from the stem cell graft. The sequence derives from a human donor who donated a stem cell graft to a child with acute myeloid leukemia. The chain is built from TRBV6-5 and TRBJ2-1; D unresolved. The DNA matches TRBJ2-7 better at its end, which makes the J call doubtful. CDR3 in amino acids: CASSYSARRSYNEQYF. The CDR3 nucleotides read TGTGCCAGCAGTTACTCAGCCCGACGCTCCTACAATGAGCAGTACTTC.